This TCR beta chain was observed in a study of CXCR3-negative and CXCR3-positive naive CD8 T cells. Findings and caveats of the study: Whereas memory cells differed, naive CXCR3-negative and CXCR3-positive cells shared similar TRBV-TRBJ usage.

This CDR3 is built from 13 residues. Germline V gene data show CDR1 as SGHTA and CDR2 as FQGTGA. A word on this clonotype: Its antigen remains unknown.

In preparing the TRB cDNA libraries, 5' RACE with UMI labels was used. TCRdb reprocessed the 5' RACE reads and stores each CDR3 protein as one record, lacking DNA. Reported are 65,000 to 85,000 distinct CDR3 sequences; the ten largest clones contain around 1.5%. The rearrangement joins TRBV7-3 to TRBJ1-1. Sequencing input: naive CXCR3- CD8+ T cells from blood. Described subset: CD45RO-CCR7+CD27+CD95- naive CD8+ T cells lacking CXCR3 (TNR3-). The TCR originated in a human donor in good health. Some clones in this sample may be carry-over from other donors' samples. The CDR3: CASSLGMNTEAFF.